A selection of T cell receptor beta chains follows, all from one sample in a study of regulatory T cells in long-lasting Graves disease. TCRdb analysed the multiplex PCR reads with MiXCR anew, one entry per CDR3 protein. The sample holds a few hundred thousand distinct CDR3 sequences, around a fifth seen once. The material sequenced was peripheral blood mononuclear cells (PBMCs), taken when the disease was refractory, from a patient treated with antithyroid drugs. Source of these receptors: a female donor with Graves disease. CDR3s include the opening cysteine and the closing phenylalanine or tryptophan. Fields, in order: V gene, J gene, clone size, CDR3 protein. Clone size is shown for a subset of rows, as once, few, many or a class of expanded clone.

TRBV6-1	TRBJ1-1	few	CASSGLRGRRDLVRTEAFF
TRBV2	TRBJ2-3	many	CASTPDTDTQYF
TRBV7-9	TRBJ1-1	few	CASSLDVNTEAFF
TRBV12-3/TRBV12-4	TRBJ2-3	.	CASSPSGGVTDTQYF
TRBV24-1	TRBJ2-7	many	CATSPRTSPEEQYF
TRBV5-5	TRBJ1-2	many	CASSLSLKGDRDYGYTF
TRBV29-1	TRBJ1-1	many	CSVARQRNTEAFF
TRBV24-1	TRBJ1-1	.	CATSDLWTGAAFF
TRBV3-1	TRBJ2-3	.	CASSHGMDTQYF
TRBV5-1	TRBJ1-1	few	CASSEEGGTEAFF
TRBV28	TRBJ1-1	many	CASSLGQRIEAFF
TRBV12-3/TRBV12-4	TRBJ2-7	many	CASSLEPTGYEQYF
TRBV6-1	TRBJ2-5	many	CASRHPRGLAQQETQYF
TRBV18	TRBJ2-7	.	CASSLWTGTTYEQYF
TRBV7-2	TRBJ2-7	many	CASSPAGWASEQYF
TRBV13	TRBJ2-7	.	CASSAYGLKQYF
TRBV12-3/TRBV12-4	TRBJ2-3	.	CASSFLAGTTDTQYF
TRBV27	TRBJ2-7	many	CASSLAEPYEQYF
TRBV4-1	TRBJ1-2	.	CASSPRDRSNYGYTF
TRBV4-2	TRBJ2-7	.	CASSQPPAGGRPYEQYF
TRBV6-1	TRBJ1-3	few	CASSRQRDGNTIYF
TRBV3-1	TRBJ2-1	.	CASSQDYGRAYNEQFF